The text below deals with one T cell receptor (beta chain). Trimming removed 5 bases from V and 0 bases from J, with 17 bases in between. Germline CDR1 is SGHVS and CDR2 is FQNEAQ. CDR3 length: 18 amino acids. The data stem from a study of T cell clonotyping in hematopoietic cell transplantation. Study summary: Pretransplant recipient samples were taken after cytoreduction.

Repertoires were generated with immunoSEQ multiplex PCR, while TCRdb's copy carries only in-frame clones and drops some. The sample lists some 19,000 clones; 77% were seen once. The sample's time point: recipient sample about 28 days before transplant, after cytoreduction. The TCR sequence derives from a man aged 55 to 69 with acute myeloid leukemia. Some clones in this sample may be carry-over from other donors' samples. The material sequenced was peripheral blood mononuclear cells, taken before stem cell transplant. V is TRBV7-8 and J is TRBJ2-6, with D possibly called TRBD1 or TRBD2 (5 bases each). CDR3 DNA sequence: TGTGCCAGCAGCCTCCGTCCGGGACGTAGCTCTGGGGCCAACGTCCTGACTTTC. Its translation is CASSLRPGRSSGANVLTF.